Listed below are T cell receptor beta chains from one sample, sequenced in a study of blood T cell repertoires in COVID-19. Only in-frame clones appear in the TCRdb table, and some are missing; sequencing was by immunoSEQ multiplex PCR. The data contain about 97,000 clones, approximately 84% of them seen just once; the ten biggest clones take up 4.5%. Sequenced input: peripheral blood. Every receptor here comes from a human donor in a cohort sampled during active COVID-19. Both conserved end residues are part of each CDR3. The order of the fields is V gene, clone size, J gene, D gene, CDR3 protein, CDR3 DNA. A D gene is named only where the DNA matches it firmly. The size field is filled for only some rows; it gives once, few, many or a size class.

V: TRBV18
size: NA
J: TRBJ2-7
D: NA
CDR3: CASSPPNGYEQYF
DNA: TGTGCCAGCTCACCGCCTAACGGCTACGAGCAGTACTTC

V: TRBV25-1
size: once
J: TRBJ1-1
D: TRBD1
CDR3: CASSRPGGTAFF
DNA: TGTGCCAGCAGTCGTCCAGGGGGTACTGCTTTCTTT

V: TRBV5-6
size: NA
J: TRBJ2-2
D: NA
CDR3: CASSARVDTGELFF
DNA: TGTGCCAGCAGCGCCCGCGTAGACACCGGGGAGCTGTTTTTT

V: TRBV21-1
size: NA
J: TRBJ1-1
D: NA
CDR3: CASSKGRGHSGPTSNTEAFF
DNA: TGTGCCAGCAGCAAAGGAAGAGGCCACAGCGGGCCCACATCGAACACTGAAGCTTTCTTT

V: TRBV20-1
size: NA
J: TRBJ1-5
D: TRBD1
CDR3: CSASWAGGNQPQHF
DNA: TGCAGTGCTAGTTGGGCAGGGGGAAATCAGCCCCAGCATTTT

V: TRBV4-1
size: NA
J: TRBJ2-5
D: NA
CDR3: CASSQDLTGYGETQYF
DNA: TGCGCCAGCAGCCAAGATCTCACAGGGTACGGAGAGACCCAGTACTTC

V: TRBV6-2/TRBV6-3
size: NA
J: TRBJ1-5
D: NA
CDR3: CASSYQVSVQPQHF
DNA: TGTGCCAGCAGTTACCAAGTATCGGTTCAGCCCCAGCATTTT

V: TRBV18
size: NA
J: TRBJ2-3
D: NA
CDR3: CASSPPSQGSDTQYF
DNA: TGTGCCAGCTCACCACCATCTCAGGGATCAGATACGCAGTATTTT

V: TRBV7-8
size: NA
J: TRBJ2-3
D: TRBD1
CDR3: CASSPKGTGTGDSTDTQYF
DNA: TGTGCCAGCAGCCCTAAGGGTACCGGGACAGGAGATAGCACAGATACGCAGTATTTT

V: TRBV7-8
size: NA
J: TRBJ1-1
D: NA
CDR3: CASGKQGINTEAFF
DNA: TGTGCCAGCGGCAAGCAGGGGATTAACACTGAAGCTTTCTTT

V: TRBV12-3/TRBV12-4
size: NA
J: TRBJ1-2
D: TRBD1
CDR3: CASSLTGSYGYTF
DNA: TGTGCCAGCAGTTTGACAGGGTCGTATGGCTACACCTTC

V: TRBV6-5
size: NA
J: TRBJ1-1
D: NA
CDR3: CASSYTNRDRTEAFF
DNA: TGTGCCAGCAGTTACACCAACAGGGATAGGACTGAAGCTTTCTTT

V: TRBV19
size: few
J: TRBJ1-5
D: TRBD1
CDR3: CASRTGLQPQHF
DNA: TGTGCCAGTCGGACAGGGCTTCAGCCCCAGCATTTT

V: TRBV3-1/TRBV3-2
size: NA
J: TRBJ1-2
D: NA
CDR3: CASSLGVHNTF
DNA: TGTGCCAGCAGCCTCGGAGTACATAACACCTTC

V: TRBV15
size: NA
J: TRBJ2-7
D: TRBD2
CDR3: CATSLAGAYEQYF
DNA: TGTGCCACCAGCCTAGCGGGGGCCTACGAGCAGTACTTC

V: TRBV28
size: NA
J: TRBJ2-3
D: NA
CDR3: CASSRASGGTDTQYF
DNA: TGTGCCAGCAGTCGGGCCTCCGGGGGCACAGATACGCAGTATTTT

V: TRBV14
size: NA
J: TRBJ1-2
D: TRBD1
CDR3: CASSLRTGWNYGYTF
DNA: TGTGCCAGCAGCCTCCGGACAGGGTGGAACTATGGCTACACCTTC

V: TRBV4-3
size: NA
J: TRBJ2-5
D: NA
CDR3: CASSQDGRARKSATQYF
DNA: TGCGCCAGCAGCCAAGATGGCAGGGCGCGTAAGTCGGCGACCCAGTACTTC

V: TRBV5-1
size: NA
J: TRBJ2-1
D: NA
CDR3: CASSFEPYSYNEQFF
DNA: TGCGCCAGCAGCTTCGAGCCTTATTCCTACAATGAGCAGTTCTTC

V: TRBV18
size: NA
J: TRBJ2-2
D: TRBD1
CDR3: CASSPDRLIPNTGELFF
DNA: TGTGCCAGCTCACCGGACAGGTTAATACCGAACACCGGGGAGCTGTTTTTT

V: TRBV29-1
size: NA
J: TRBJ2-3
D: TRBD1
CDR3: CSTGQGGDTQYF
DNA: TGCAGCACGGGACAGGGCGGAGATACGCAGTATTTT

V: TRBV11-2
size: NA
J: TRBJ1-1
D: NA
CDR3: CASSLGGRIEAFF
DNA: TGTGCCAGCAGCTTAGGCGGCCGGATTGAAGCTTTCTTT

V: TRBV30
size: NA
J: TRBJ1-6
D: TRBD1
CDR3: CAWKDRTGGNSPLHF
DNA: TGTGCCTGGAAAGATAGGACAGGAGGCAACTCACCCCTCCACTTT

V: TRBV4-1
size: few
J: TRBJ1-5
D: NA
CDR3: CASSRGGSNQPQHF
DNA: TGCGCCAGCAGTCGGGGGGGGAGCAATCAGCCCCAGCATTTT

V: TRBV5-1
size: NA
J: TRBJ1-4
D: TRBD1
CDR3: CASSGDRAGEKLFF
DNA: TGCGCCAGCAGCGGGGACAGGGCGGGTGAAAAACTGTTTTTT

V: TRBV4-1
size: NA
J: TRBJ1-6
D: TRBD1
CDR3: CASTDPRRDRYSPLHF
DNA: TGCGCCAGCACCGACCCTCGGCGGGACAGGTATTCACCCCTCCACTTT

V: TRBV7-8
size: NA
J: TRBJ1-2
D: TRBD1
CDR3: CASSLEPGQGPGYTF
DNA: TGTGCCAGCAGCTTAGAACCGGGACAGGGACCAGGCTACACCTTC

V: TRBV5-1
size: NA
J: TRBJ2-1
D: NA
CDR3: CASSPLGGSYNEQFF
DNA: TGCGCCAGCAGCCCCCTCGGGGGCTCCTACAATGAGCAGTTCTTC

V: TRBV6-2/TRBV6-3
size: NA
J: TRBJ2-1
D: TRBD2
CDR3: CASSRTSGAYNEQFF
DNA: TGTGCCAGCAGTAGGACTAGCGGAGCATACAATGAGCAGTTCTTC

V: TRBV11-3
size: NA
J: TRBJ2-5
D: TRBD2
CDR3: CASSSRGSGGDETQYF
DNA: TGTGCCAGCAGCTCTCGGGGTAGCGGGGGGGACGAGACCCAGTACTTC

V: TRBV7-8
size: NA
J: TRBJ2-3
D: TRBD2
CDR3: CASSSAGLAGGRADTQYF
DNA: TGTGCCAGCAGCTCAGCCGGACTAGCGGGGGGGCGTGCAGATACGCAGTATTTT

V: TRBV6-6
size: NA
J: TRBJ2-7
D: TRBD2
CDR3: CASSYSGRGDYEQYF
DNA: TGTGCCAGCAGTTACTCGGGGCGGGGGGACTACGAGCAGTACTTC

V: TRBV9
size: NA
J: TRBJ1-2
D: TRBD1
CDR3: CASSGTGAGYGYTF
DNA: TGTGCCAGCAGCGGGACAGGGGCAGGGTATGGCTACACCTTC

V: TRBV11-3
size: NA
J: TRBJ2-1
D: TRBD1
CDR3: CASSQQGDYNEQFF
DNA: TGTGCCAGCAGCCAACAGGGGGATTACAATGAGCAGTTCTTC

V: TRBV4-3
size: few
J: TRBJ1-2
D: NA
CDR3: CASSQDYRGIYGYTF
DNA: TGCGCCAGCAGCCAAGATTATCGGGGAATCTATGGCTACACCTTC